Shown below are 5 T cell receptor beta chains from a single sample sequenced in a study of cytomegalovirus exposure and HLA in healthy donors. The primer mix had 60 Vbeta and 13 Jbeta primers. Measured with immunoSEQ multiplex PCR; TCRdb has only the in-frame clones, and not every one. The top ten clones hold around 6.7% of a sample with tens of thousands of clones, around 80% of them seen once. The material sequenced was PBMCs. The receptors stem from a man aged 25 to 40 in good health and CMV-seronegative.

Concerning this clone itself: This sample also contains other DNA sequences that code for the same CDR3. The gene calls are TRBV5-6 and TRBJ2-7; D perhaps matches TRBD1 (7 bases). CDR1 is SGHDT and CDR2 is YYEEEE in the germline V gene. V dropped 3 bases and J dropped 1 base, with 20 bases sitting between them. There are 17 residues in the CDR3. The CDR3 is CASSSTLQGRISYEQYF. In DNA, the CDR3 is TGTGCCAGCAGCTCGACCCTACAGGGGAGGATATCCTACGAGCAGTACTTC.

The V and J genes are TRBV5-4 and TRBJ2-7, with 7 bases that match TRBD1. From germline, CDR1 is SGHNT and CDR2 YYREEE (reference sequence). The trim removed 4 bases at V and 6 bases at J, leaving 13 bases unmatched. The CDR3 spans 15 residues. CDR3 sequence (DNA): TGTGCCAGCAGCGGCACAGGGGTCCTTGCCCTCGAGCAGTACTTC. Protein: CASSGTGVLALEQYF.

This clone occurred once. This chain links TRBV30 with TRBJ1-5; D is undetermined. V lost 0 bases and J lost 1, with 7 bases in between. The germline gives CDR1 GTSNPN, CDR2 SVGIG (reference sequence). The CDR3 totals 14 residues. The CDR3 nucleotides read TGTGCCTGGAGTGTACTCACCAGCAATCAGCCCCAGCATTTT. It encodes CAWSVLTSNQPQHF.

This chain connects TRBV27 to TRBJ2-7; possible D gene TRBD2, 7 bases. Germline V gene lookup returns CDR1 MNHEY and CDR2 SMNVEV (reference sequence). The CDR3 is made up of 16 amino acids. The V end lost 8 bases, the J end lost 0 bases, and 20 bases lay between the germline ends. Here the CDR3 reads CASGPGIAGASYEQYF. CDR3 nucleotide sequence: TGTGCCAGCGGCCCGGGGATTGCGGGGGCCTCCTACGAGCAGTACTTC.

The chain uses TRBV5-1 and TRBJ2-7, with 8 bases that match TRBD1. CDR1 and CDR2 (germline): SGHRS, YFSETQ. V trimming: 3 bases; J trimming: 2 bases; junction bases outside the gene matches: 4. This CDR3 is 14 amino acids long. In nucleotides, the CDR3 is TGCGCCAGCAGCTCCACGACAGGGGCCTACGAGCAGTACTTC. It specifies CASSSTTGAYEQYF. The whole variable domain, remainder taken from reference TRBV5-1 and TRBJ2-7, is KAGVTQTPRYLIKTRGQQVTLSCSPISGHRSVSWYQQTPGQGLQFLFEYFSETQRNKGNFPGRFSGRQFSNSRSEMNVSTLELGDSALYLCASSSTTGAYEQYFGPGTRLTVT.